The clone carrying this TCR beta chain was observed a few times. Together with a sample-barcoded 5' primer, a J-beta primer mix was included in a second PCR lasting roughly 6 to 12 cycles. One entry per CDR3 protein results from TCRdb running MiXCR on the 5' RACE reads. The table records about 1,000,000 distinct CDR3 sequences, more than 40% of them present only once. This specimen comes from a study of blood T cells in healthy people across ages. Trimming shortened V by 5 bases and J by 3 bases, and 16 bases separated the two germline ends. In germline, CDR1 is SEHNR, CDR2 FQNEAQ (reference sequence). CDR3 length: 15 amino acids.

V is TRBV7-9 and J is TRBJ2-5, with D tentatively TRBD2 (6 bases). Input material: blood. This clonotype was obtained from a woman aged 55-70 years in good health. Written as DNA, the CDR3 is TGTGCCAGCAGCCCAAGGAGGGGATGGGAAGAGACCCAGTACTTC. Protein: CASSPRRGWEETQYF.